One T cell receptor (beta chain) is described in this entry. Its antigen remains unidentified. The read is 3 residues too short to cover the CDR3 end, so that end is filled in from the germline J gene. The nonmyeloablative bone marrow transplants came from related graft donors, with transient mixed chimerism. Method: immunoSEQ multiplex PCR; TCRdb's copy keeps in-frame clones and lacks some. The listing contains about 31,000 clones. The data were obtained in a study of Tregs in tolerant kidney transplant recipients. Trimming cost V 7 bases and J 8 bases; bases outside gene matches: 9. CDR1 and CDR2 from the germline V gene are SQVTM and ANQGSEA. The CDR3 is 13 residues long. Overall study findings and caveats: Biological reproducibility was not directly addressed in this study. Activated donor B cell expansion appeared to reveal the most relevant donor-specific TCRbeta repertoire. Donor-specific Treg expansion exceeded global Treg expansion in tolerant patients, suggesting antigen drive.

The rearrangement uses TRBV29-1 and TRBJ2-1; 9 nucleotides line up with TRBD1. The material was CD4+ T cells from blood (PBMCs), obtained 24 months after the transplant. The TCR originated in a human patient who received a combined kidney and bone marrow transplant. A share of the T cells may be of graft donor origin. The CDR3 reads CSAAGTGRHEQFF. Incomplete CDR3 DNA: TGCAGCGCGGCCGGGACAGGGAGGCATGAG.